Listed below are T cell receptor beta chains from one sample, sequenced in a study of cytomegalovirus exposure and HLA in healthy donors. TCRdb keeps only in-frame clones here, not all; method: immunoSEQ multiplex PCR. The sample has around 90,000 clones; about 80% are singletons. The sequenced sample was PBMCs. The source is a male donor in good health and CMV-seropositive. Both conserved end residues are part of each CDR3. D genes are given only for firm matches. Size is omitted from some rows. Given values are once, few, many or a class for expanded clones.

abundance,d_gene,v_gene,j_gene,CDR3aa,CDR3nt
few,.,TRBV6-5,TRBJ1-4,CASSYSAAATNEKLFF,TGTGCCAGCAGTTACTCGGCGGCGGCAACTAATGAAAAACTGTTTTTT
.,TRBD1,TRBV15,TRBJ2-7,CATSSDRGLTYEQYF,TGTGCCACCAGCTCTGACAGGGGGCTTACCTACGAGCAGTACTTC
.,.,TRBV6-8,TRBJ2-4,CASSYSVGQIAKNIQYF,TGTGCCAGCAGTTACTCGGTGGGGCAAATAGCCAAAAACATTCAGTACTTC
.,.,TRBV7-2,TRBJ1-1,CASSVQGSLNTEAFF,TGTGCCAGCAGCGTACAGGGTTCCTTGAACACTGAAGCTTTCTTT
.,TRBD1,TRBV6-6,TRBJ2-7,CASRQGAYEQYF,TGTGCCAGCAGACAGGGGGCCTACGAGCAGTACTTC
.,.,TRBV5-6,TRBJ1-2,CASSLASLNYGYTF,TGTGCCAGCAGCTTGGCCAGTTTAAACTATGGCTACACCTTC
.,.,TRBV5-4,TRBJ2-1,CASSLEGRGNNEQFF,TGTGCCAGCAGCTTGGAAGGGCGGGGAAACAATGAGCAGTTCTTC
.,.,TRBV15,TRBJ1-4,CATSSRAATNEKLFF,TGTGCCACCAGCAGCAGGGCAGCAACTAATGAAAAACTGTTTTTT
.,.,TRBV30,TRBJ1-4,CAWRQGREKLFF,TGTGCCTGGAGGCAAGGGAGAGAAAAACTGTTTTTT
.,.,TRBV13,TRBJ1-3,CASSQEGIAGNTIYF,TGTGCCAGCAGTCAGGAGGGAATCGCTGGAAACACCATATATTTT
.,.,TRBV5-1,TRBJ1-5,CASSLEPGEKPQHF,TGCGCCAGCAGCTTGGAACCAGGGGAGAAGCCCCAGCATTTT
.,.,TRBV28,TRBJ1-1,CASRFDTEAFF,TGTGCCAGCAGATTCGACACTGAAGCTTTCTTT
few,TRBD2,TRBV7-9,TRBJ2-5,CSSSSRTSGGYKETQYF,TGTTCCAGCAGCTCCCGGACTAGCGGGGGGTATAAAGAGACCCAGTACTTC
.,.,TRBV11-3,TRBJ1-5,CASSLGRRSNQPQHF,TGTGCCAGCAGCTTAGGTCGGAGGAGCAATCAGCCCCAGCATTTT
.,.,TRBV30,TRBJ1-2,CAWSGVGGGARGYTF,TGTGCCTGGAGTGGCGTTGGTGGGGGGGCGCGCGGCTACACCTTC
few,TRBD1,TRBV4-2,TRBJ2-7,CASSQKDRGTYEQYF,TGTGCCAGCAGCCAAAAGGACAGGGGAACCTACGAGCAGTACTTC
.,.,TRBV14,TRBJ1-1,CASSQEGQGANTEAFF,TGTGCCAGCAGCCAGGAGGGGCAGGGTGCGAACACTGAAGCTTTCTTT
.,.,TRBV5-1,TRBJ1-6,CASSLMWRDSPLHF,TGCGCCAGCAGCTTAATGTGGAGAGATTCACCCCTCCACTTT
.,.,TRBV5-1,TRBJ2-5,CASSLGTQQETQYF,TGCGCCAGCAGCTTGGGGACTCAACAAGAGACCCAGTACTTC
.,.,TRBV7-2,TRBJ1-1,CASSLALTQNTEAFF,TGTGCCAGCAGCTTAGCGCTAACGCAGAACACTGAAGCTTTCTTT
once,.,TRBV30,TRBJ1-3,CARGGQGRGNTIYF,TGTGCCCGAGGGGGTCAAGGACGTGGAAACACCATATATTTT
.,.,TRBV21-1,TRBJ2-5,CASFWGQGTSYQETQYF,.
.,TRBD2,TRBV30,TRBJ2-7,CAWSSTSGGSYEQYF,TGTGCCTGGAGTTCGACTAGCGGGGGCTCCTACGAGCAGTACTTC
.,TRBD1,TRBV6-1,TRBJ1-2,CASSEARSQGDYGYTF,TGTGCCAGCAGTGAAGCACGATCACAGGGGGACTATGGCTACACCTTC
.,.,TRBV18,TRBJ1-5,CASSPGGSNQPQHF,TGTGCCAGCTCACCAGGGGGGTCCAATCAGCCCCAGCATTTT
.,.,TRBV5-6,TRBJ2-5,CASSLAGADETQYF,TGTGCCAGCAGCTTGGCAGGGGCGGACGAGACCCAGTACTTC
.,.,TRBV7-9,TRBJ2-7,CASSEVSEQYF,TGTGCCAGCAGCGAAGTCAGCGAGCAGTACTTC
.,.,TRBV11-3,TRBJ2-5,CASSATAGGETQYF,TGTGCCAGCAGCGCAACAGCCGGGGGAGAGACCCAGTACTTC
.,TRBD1,TRBV5-1,TRBJ2-3,CASSYSGTGTDTQYF,TGCGCCAGCAGCTATTCCGGGACAGGAACAGATACGCAGTATTTT
once,.,TRBV15,TRBJ1-1,CATSPDMNTEAFF,TGTGCCACCTCGCCAGACATGAACACTGAAGCTTTCTTT
.,.,TRBV27,TRBJ1-2,CASSLRGPQWGYTF,TGTGCCAGCAGTTTAAGGGGTCCCCAATGGGGCTACACCTTC
.,.,TRBV12-5,TRBJ1-2,CASGLSATRRDGYTF,TGTGCTAGTGGTTTATCAGCGACTAGGAGGGATGGCTACACCTTC
.,.,TRBV19,TRBJ1-2,CASSIRGGGYTF,TGTGCCAGTAGTATTCGGGGGGGCGGCTACACCTTC
.,.,TRBV6-5,TRBJ2-7,CASSTGHEQYF,TGTGCCAGCAGTACAGGGCACGAGCAGTACTTC
.,TRBD1,TRBV9,TRBJ1-1,CASSVATGGFSEAFF,TGTGCCAGCAGCGTAGCTACAGGGGGCTTCTCTGAAGCTTTCTTT
once,.,TRBV2,TRBJ1-6,CASSDFGRVGNSPLHF,TGTGCCAGCAGTGATTTCGGCAGGGTGGGAAATTCACCCCTCCACTTT
.,.,TRBV5-1,TRBJ1-3,CASSLEGASGNTIYF,TGCGCCAGCAGCTTAGAGGGAGCCTCTGGAAACACCATATATTTT
.,.,TRBV6-6,TRBJ2-5,CASSPRSSETQYF,TGTGCCAGCAGTCCTAGGAGCTCGGAGACCCAGTACTTC
.,TRBD2,TRBV9,TRBJ2-3,CASSVAGGGYDTQYF,TGTGCCAGCAGCGTAGCAGGCGGGGGGTACGATACGCAGTATTTT
.,.,TRBV4-2,TRBJ2-3,CASRLGMPSTDTQYF,TGTGCCAGCAGACTCGGTATGCCTAGCACAGATACGCAGTATTTT
.,.,TRBV6-1,TRBJ1-4,CASSEANRNEKLFF,TGTGCCAGCAGTGAAGCGAACCGGAATGAAAAACTGTTTTTT
few,.,TRBV7-6,TRBJ2-5,CASSLVSTQETQYF,TGTGCCAGCAGCTTAGTTTCTACCCAAGAGACCCAGTACTTC